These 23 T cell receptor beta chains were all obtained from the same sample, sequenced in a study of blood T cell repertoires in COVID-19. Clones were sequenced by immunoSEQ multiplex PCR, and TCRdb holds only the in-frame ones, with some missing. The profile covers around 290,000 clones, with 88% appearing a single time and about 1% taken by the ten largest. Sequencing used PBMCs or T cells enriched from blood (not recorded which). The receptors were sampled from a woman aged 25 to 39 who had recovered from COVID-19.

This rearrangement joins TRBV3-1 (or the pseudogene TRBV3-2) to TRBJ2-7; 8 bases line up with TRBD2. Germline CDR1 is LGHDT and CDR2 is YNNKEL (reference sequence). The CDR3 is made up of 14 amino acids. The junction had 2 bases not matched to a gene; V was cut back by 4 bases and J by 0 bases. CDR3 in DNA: TGTGCCAGCAGCCCTAGCGGGCGCTCCTACGAGCAGTACTTC. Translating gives CASSPSGRSYEQYF.

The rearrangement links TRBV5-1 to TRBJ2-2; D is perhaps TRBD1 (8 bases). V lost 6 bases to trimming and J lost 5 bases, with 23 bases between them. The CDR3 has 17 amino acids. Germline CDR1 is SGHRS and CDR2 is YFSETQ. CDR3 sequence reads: CASIRRPTGEGTGELFF. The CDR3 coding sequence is TGCGCCAGCATCAGACGCCCGACAGGGGAGGGAACCGGGGAGCTGTTTTTT.

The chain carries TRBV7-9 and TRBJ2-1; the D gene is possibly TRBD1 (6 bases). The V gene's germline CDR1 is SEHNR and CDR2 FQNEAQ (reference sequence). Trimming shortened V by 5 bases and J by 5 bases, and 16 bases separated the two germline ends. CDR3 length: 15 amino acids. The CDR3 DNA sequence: TGTGCCAGCAGCCCGACCTCAGCAGGGGACAATGAGCAGTTCTTC. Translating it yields CASSPTSAGDNEQFF.

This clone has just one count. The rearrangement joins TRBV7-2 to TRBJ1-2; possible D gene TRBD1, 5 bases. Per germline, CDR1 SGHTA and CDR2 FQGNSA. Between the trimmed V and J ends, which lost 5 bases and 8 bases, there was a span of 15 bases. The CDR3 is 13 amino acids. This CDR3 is CASSRVTGGGYTF. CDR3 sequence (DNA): TGTGCCAGCAGCCGTGTAACCGGGGGGGGCTACACCTTC.

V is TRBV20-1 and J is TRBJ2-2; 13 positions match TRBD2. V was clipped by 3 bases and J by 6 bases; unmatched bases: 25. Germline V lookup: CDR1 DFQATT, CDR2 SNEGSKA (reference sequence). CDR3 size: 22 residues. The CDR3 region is CSASVPSPFPRLAGGRSGELFF. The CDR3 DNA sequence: TGCAGTGCTAGTGTCCCCTCCCCTTTCCCCCGACTAGCGGGGGGCCGCTCCGGGGAGCTGTTTTTT.

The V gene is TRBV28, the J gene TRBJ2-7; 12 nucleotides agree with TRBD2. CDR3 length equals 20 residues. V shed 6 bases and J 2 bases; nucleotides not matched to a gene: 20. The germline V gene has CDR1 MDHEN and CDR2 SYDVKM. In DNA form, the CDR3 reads TGTGCCAGCAGCATTACACAACTTGATTCGACTAGCGGGAGCACCTACGAGCAGTACTTC. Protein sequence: CASSITQLDSTSGSTYEQYF.

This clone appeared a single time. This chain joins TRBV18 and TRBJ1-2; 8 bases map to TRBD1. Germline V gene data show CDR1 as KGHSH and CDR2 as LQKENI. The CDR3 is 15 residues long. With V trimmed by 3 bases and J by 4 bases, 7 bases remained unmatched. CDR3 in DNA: TGTGCCAGCTCACCGCAACAGGGGGGGAGCTATGGCTACACCTTC. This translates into CASSPQQGGSYGYTF.

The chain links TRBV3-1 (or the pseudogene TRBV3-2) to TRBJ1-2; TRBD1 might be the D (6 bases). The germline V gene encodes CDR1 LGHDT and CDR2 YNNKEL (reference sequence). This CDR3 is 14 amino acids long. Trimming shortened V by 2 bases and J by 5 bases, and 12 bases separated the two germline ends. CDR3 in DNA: TGTGCCAGCAGCCAATCTGGACAGTGGTATGGCTACACCTTC. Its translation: CASSQSGQWYGYTF.

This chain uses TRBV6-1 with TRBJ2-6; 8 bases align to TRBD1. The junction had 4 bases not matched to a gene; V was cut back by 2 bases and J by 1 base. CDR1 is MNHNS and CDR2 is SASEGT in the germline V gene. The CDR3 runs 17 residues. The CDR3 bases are TGTGCCAGCAGTGAATCGCACAGGGGGTCTGGGGCCAACGTCCTGACTTTC. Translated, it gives CASSESHRGSGANVLTF.

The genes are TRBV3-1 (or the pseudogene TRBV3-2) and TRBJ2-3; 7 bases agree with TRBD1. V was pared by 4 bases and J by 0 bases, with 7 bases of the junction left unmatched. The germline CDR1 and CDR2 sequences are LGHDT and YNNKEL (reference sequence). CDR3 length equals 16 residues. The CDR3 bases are TGTGCCAGCAGCCCAAACAGGGGCGAGAGCACAGATACGCAGTATTTT. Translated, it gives CASSPNRGESTDTQYF.

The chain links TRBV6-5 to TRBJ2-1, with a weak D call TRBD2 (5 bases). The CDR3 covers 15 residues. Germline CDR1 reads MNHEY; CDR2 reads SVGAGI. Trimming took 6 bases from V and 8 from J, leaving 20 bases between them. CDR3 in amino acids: CASSGLRTSSHEQFF. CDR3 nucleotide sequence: TGTGCCAGCAGCGGCCTAAGGACTTCCTCGCATGAGCAGTTCTTC.

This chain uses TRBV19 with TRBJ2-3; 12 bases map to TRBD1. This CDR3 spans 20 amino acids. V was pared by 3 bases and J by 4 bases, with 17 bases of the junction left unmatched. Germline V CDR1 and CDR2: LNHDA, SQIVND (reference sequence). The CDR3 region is CASSIGPGQGARGLADTQYF. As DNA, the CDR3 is TGTGCCAGTAGTATCGGTCCGGGACAGGGGGCGCGGGGGTTGGCAGATACGCAGTATTTT.

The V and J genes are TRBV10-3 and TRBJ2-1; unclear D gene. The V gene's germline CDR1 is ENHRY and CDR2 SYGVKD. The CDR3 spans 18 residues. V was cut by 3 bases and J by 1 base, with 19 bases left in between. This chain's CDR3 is CAISELGELWNSYNEQFF. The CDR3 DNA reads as TGTGCCATCAGTGAATTAGGTGAACTATGGAATTCCTACAATGAGCAGTTCTTC.

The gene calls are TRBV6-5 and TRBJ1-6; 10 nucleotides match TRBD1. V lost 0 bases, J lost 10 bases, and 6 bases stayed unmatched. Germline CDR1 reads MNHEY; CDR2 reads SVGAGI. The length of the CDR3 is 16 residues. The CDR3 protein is CASSYSRGQGLSPLHF. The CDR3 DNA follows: TGTGCCAGCAGTTACTCTAGGGGACAGGGGCTCTCACCCCTCCACTTT.

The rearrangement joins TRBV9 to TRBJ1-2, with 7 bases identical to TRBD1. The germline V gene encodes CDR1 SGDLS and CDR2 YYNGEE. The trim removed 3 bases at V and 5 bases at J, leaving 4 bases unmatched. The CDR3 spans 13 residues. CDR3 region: CASSGDRAYGYTF. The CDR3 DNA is TGTGCCAGCAGCGGAGACAGGGCGTATGGCTACACCTTC.

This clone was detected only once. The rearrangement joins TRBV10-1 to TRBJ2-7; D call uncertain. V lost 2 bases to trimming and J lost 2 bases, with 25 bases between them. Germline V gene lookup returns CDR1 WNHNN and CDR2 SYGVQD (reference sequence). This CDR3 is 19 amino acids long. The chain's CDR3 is CASSELRLLVPFFPYEQYF. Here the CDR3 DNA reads TGCGCCAGCAGTGAGCTGAGACTCCTTGTTCCTTTCTTTCCCTACGAGCAGTACTTC.

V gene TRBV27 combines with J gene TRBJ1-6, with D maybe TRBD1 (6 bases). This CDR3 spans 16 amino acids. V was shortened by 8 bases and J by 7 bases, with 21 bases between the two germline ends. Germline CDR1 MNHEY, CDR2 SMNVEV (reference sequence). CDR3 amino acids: CASRYGSGQINSPLHF. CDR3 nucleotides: TGTGCCAGCCGATACGGATCTGGACAGATCAATTCACCCCTCCACTTT.

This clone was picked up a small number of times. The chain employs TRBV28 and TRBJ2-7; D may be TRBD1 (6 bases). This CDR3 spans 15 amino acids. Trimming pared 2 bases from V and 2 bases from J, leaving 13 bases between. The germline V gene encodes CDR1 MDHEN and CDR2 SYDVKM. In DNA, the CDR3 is TGTGCCAGCAGTTTAAGGACAGCTTACCCCTACGAGCAGTACTTC. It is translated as CASSLRTAYPYEQYF.

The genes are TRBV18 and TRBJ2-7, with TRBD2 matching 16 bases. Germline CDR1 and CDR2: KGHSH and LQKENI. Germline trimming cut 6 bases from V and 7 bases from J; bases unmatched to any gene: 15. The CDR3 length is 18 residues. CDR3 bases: TGTGCCAGCTCTGCACTGCAATCCGGGACTAGCGGGGGGGTTGAGCAGTACTTC. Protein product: CASSALQSGTSGGVEQYF.

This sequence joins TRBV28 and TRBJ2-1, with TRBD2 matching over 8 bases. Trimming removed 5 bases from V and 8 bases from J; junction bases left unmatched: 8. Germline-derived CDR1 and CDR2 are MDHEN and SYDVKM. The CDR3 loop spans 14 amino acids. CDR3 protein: CASSTSGGRDEQFF. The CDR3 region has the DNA TGTGCCAGCAGTACCTCGGGGGGGCGGGATGAGCAGTTCTTC.

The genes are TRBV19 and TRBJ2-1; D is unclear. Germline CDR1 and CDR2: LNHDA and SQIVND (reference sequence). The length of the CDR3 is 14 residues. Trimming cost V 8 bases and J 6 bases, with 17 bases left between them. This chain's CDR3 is CASHSVLVANEQFF. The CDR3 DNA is TGTGCCAGTCACTCGGTTTTGGTCGCCAATGAGCAGTTCTTC.

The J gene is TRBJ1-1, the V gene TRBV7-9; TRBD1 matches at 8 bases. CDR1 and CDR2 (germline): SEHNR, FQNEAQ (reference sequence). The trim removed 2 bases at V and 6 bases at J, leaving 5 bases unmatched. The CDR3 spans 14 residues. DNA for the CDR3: TGTGCCAGCAGCTTAAACAGGGGGGACGCTGAAGCTTTCTTT. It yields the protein CASSLNRGDAEAFF.

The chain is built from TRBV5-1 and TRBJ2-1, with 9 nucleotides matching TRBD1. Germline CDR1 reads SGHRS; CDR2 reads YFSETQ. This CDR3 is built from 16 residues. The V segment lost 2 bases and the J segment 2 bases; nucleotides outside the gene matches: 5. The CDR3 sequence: CASSFGDRVAYNEQFF. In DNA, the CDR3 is TGCGCCAGCAGCTTTGGGGACAGGGTAGCCTACAATGAGCAGTTCTTC. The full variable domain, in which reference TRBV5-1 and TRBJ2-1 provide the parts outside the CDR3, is KAGVTQTPRYLIKTRGQQVTLSCSPISGHRSVSWYQQTPGQGLQFLFEYFSETQRNKGNFPGRFSGRQFSNSRSEMNVSTLELGDSALYLCASSFGDRVAYNEQFFGPGTRLTVL.